The 20 T cell receptor beta chains reported below all come from one sample, sequenced in a study of blood T cell repertoires in COVID-19. This table comes from immunoSEQ multiplex PCR, and its TCRdb copy is limited to in-frame clones, with some not included. Of about 200,000 clones listed, 80% to 95% are singletons. The sample taken for sequencing was peripheral blood. Source of these receptors: a man aged 60 to 75 with COVID-19, enrolled during active disease.

In its sample, this clone was seen a few times. This rearrangement joins TRBV5-4 to TRBJ2-3; TRBD1 aligns across 11 bases. Trimming removed 5 bases from V and 4 bases from J; junction bases left unmatched: 0. Germline CDR1 SGHNT, CDR2 YYREEE (reference sequence). CDR3 length: 13 amino acids. CDR3: CASRGQGADTQYF. The CDR3 DNA reads TGTGCCAGCAGGGGACAGGGGGCAGATACGCAGTATTTT.

The V gene is TRBV7-3, the J gene TRBJ2-3; D gene uncertain. CDR1 and CDR2 (germline): SGHTA, FQGTGA. V shed 5 bases and J shed 4 bases, with 22 bases lying between them. This CDR3 has 17 amino acids. Here the CDR3 reads CASSPLPVSSEADTQYF. CDR3 DNA sequence: TGTGCCAGCAGCCCCCTTCCGGTGAGCAGTGAGGCAGATACGCAGTATTTT.

This sequence joins TRBV5-4 and TRBJ2-2; perhaps TRBD2 as D (7 bases). The CDR3 consists of 16 residues. Germline V CDR1 and CDR2: SGHNT, YYREEE (reference sequence). Trimming removed 2 bases at V and 7 bases at J, with 18 bases between. The CDR3 coding sequence is TGTGCCAGCAGCTTCCGGGGGGCTTTAGACTTCGGGGAGCTGTTTTTT. Its protein is CASSFRGALDFGELFF.

This clone showed up just a few times. This chain links TRBV2 with TRBJ1-1; a possible D gene is TRBD1 (6 bases). This CDR3 contains 16 residues. V was cut by 8 bases and J by 1 base, with 20 bases left in between. The germline CDR1 and CDR2 sequences are SNHLY and FYNNEI. Here the CDR3 reads CASHSPWGPGNTEAFF. The CDR3 nucleotides are TGTGCCAGCCACTCCCCCTGGGGGCCAGGGAACACTGAAGCTTTCTTT. The full variable domain, its missing parts supplied by reference TRBV2 and TRBJ1-1, is EPEVTQTPSHQVTQMGQEVILRCVPISNHLYFYWYRQILGQKVEFLVSFYNNEISEKSEIFDDQFSVERPDGSNFTLKIRSTKLEDSAMYFCASHSPWGPGNTEAFFGQGTRLTVV.

The V call is TRBV20-1, the J call TRBJ1-2; D remains unclear. The germline gives CDR1 DFQATT, CDR2 SNEGSKA (reference sequence). With 4 bases removed from V and 6 bases from J, the gap between germline ends came to 6 bases. CDR3 size: 10 residues. In DNA form, the CDR3 reads TGCAGTGCTAAATCTAATGGCTACACCTTC. This codes for CSAKSNGYTF.

The chain is built from TRBV15 and TRBJ1-5; D is uncertain. Germline CDR1 LNHNV, CDR2 YYDKDF (reference sequence). The length of the CDR3 is 16 residues. Between the trimmed V and J ends, which lost 0 bases and 5 bases, there was a span of 14 bases. This CDR3 is CATSRETARLHQPQHF. CDR3 sequence (DNA): TGTGCCACCAGCAGAGAGACCGCCAGACTCCATCAGCCCCAGCATTTT.

This chain connects TRBV28 to TRBJ2-1, with D hard to call. V gave up 7 bases and J gave up 8 bases, with 3 bases separating them. Germline V lookup: CDR1 MDHEN, CDR2 SYDVKM. The length of the CDR3 is 9 residues. CDR3 amino acids: CASIYEQFF. DNA for the CDR3: TGTGCCAGCATATATGAGCAGTTCTTC.

The chain links TRBV5-1 to TRBJ2-1, with 8 bases lining up with TRBD1. Germline CDR1 and CDR2: SGHRS and YFSETQ. Trimming removed 0 bases from V and 4 bases from J; junction bases left unmatched: 3. The CDR3 length is 15 residues. The CDR3 protein is CASSLEGQVYNEQFF. The CDR3 nucleotides read TGCGCCAGCAGCTTGGAGGGACAGGTTTACAATGAGCAGTTCTTC.

The CDR3 loop reads CASSMGTDNTEAFF. The CDR3 DNA follows: TGTGCCAGTAGTATGGGGACAGATAACACTGAAGCTTTCTTT. The chain carries TRBV19 and TRBJ1-1; TRBD1 matches 7 bases. This CDR3 has 14 amino acids. Germline V gene data show CDR1 as LNHDA and CDR2 as SQIVND (reference sequence). V gave up 3 bases and J gave up 2 bases; unmatched junction bases: 3.

V and J are TRBV27 and TRBJ2-5; 11 positions match TRBD2. CDR1 MNHEY and CDR2 SMNVEV come from the germline V gene (reference sequence). V dropped 6 bases and J dropped 2; count of bases not matched to a gene: 8. This CDR3 has 16 residues. The CDR3 nucleotides read TGTGCCAGCAGAAAGACTAGCGGGATATTTCAAGAGACCCAGTACTTC. It translates to CASRKTSGIFQETQYF.

This chain uses TRBV11-2 with TRBJ2-2, with unresolved D. The CDR3 loop spans 15 amino acids. The ends were cut back, 1 base at V and 2 bases at J, with 8 bases in the middle. CDR1 is SGHAT and CDR2 is FQNNGV in the germline V gene. As DNA, the CDR3 is TGTGCCAGCAGCTTAGTCTCCTTTAACACCGGGGAGCTGTTTTTT. This encodes CASSLVSFNTGELFF.

V and J are TRBV29-1 and TRBJ1-5; tentative D call: TRBD1 (6 bases). Trimming shortened V by 4 bases and J by 6 bases, and 13 bases separated the two germline ends. The CDR3 runs to 13 residues. The germline V gene encodes CDR1 SQVTM and CDR2 ANQGSEA. CDR3 DNA: TGCAGCGTTGGCGACAGGCAGGGTCAGCCCCAGCATTTT. Translating it yields CSVGDRQGQPQHF.

The rearrangement uses TRBV19 and TRBJ2-3, with 7 bases aligning to TRBD1. After removal of 7 bases from V and 2 bases from J, the junction contained 3 bases not matched to a gene. The CDR3 spans 13 residues. Germline CDR1 reads LNHDA; CDR2 reads SQIVND (reference sequence). The CDR3 DNA reads as TGTGCCAGTACCGACAGGGCCACAGATACGCAGTATTTT. Its translation: CASTDRATDTQYF.

This clone has only one observation. CDR3 in DNA: TGCGCCAGCAGCCAAGTAGTCGTTTCCGGGACCGGGGAGCTGTTTTTT. It is translated as CASSQVVVSGTGELFF. The chain combines TRBV4-3 with TRBJ2-2; D is unresolved. Germline V gene data show CDR1 as LGHNA and CDR2 as YSLEER. The CDR3 runs 16 residues. Between the trimmed V and J ends, which lost 1 base and 5 bases, there was a span of 14 bases.

The chain employs TRBV23-1 and TRBJ1-1; the D gene is possibly TRBD1 (6 bases). TRBV23-1 belongs to the ORF category, with a function that is uncertain. V shed 6 bases and J shed 1 base, with 15 bases lying between them. The CDR3 loop spans 15 amino acids. The CDR3 DNA follows: TGCGCCAGCAGAAGGGGGACCCCGAGGAACACTGAAGCTTTCTTT. Its translation: CASRRGTPRNTEAFF.

The V gene is TRBV5-4, the J gene TRBJ1-2, with TRBD1 matching over 8 bases. The CDR3 extends over 15 amino acids. Germline V gene data show CDR1 as SGHNT and CDR2 as YYREEE (reference sequence). With 4 bases clipped from V and 7 bases from J, the junction kept 12 bases outside the gene matches. In DNA, the CDR3 is TGTGCCAGCAGCCCGACTTTCCAGGGGGCATCTGGCTACACCTTC. This gives the protein CASSPTFQGASGYTF.

The chain combines TRBV5-5 with TRBJ1-2; 8 bases fit TRBD1. Losses at the gene ends were 4 bases for V and 5 bases for J; bases not matched to a gene: 10. CDR1 and CDR2 (germline): SGHKS, YYEKEE (reference sequence). The CDR3 has 15 amino acids. CDR3 residues: CASSHGQGREYGYTF. CDR3 nucleotide sequence: TGTGCCAGCAGCCACGGACAGGGTCGGGAGTATGGCTACACCTTC.

J is TRBJ1-6 and V is TRBV19, with 7 bases identical to TRBD1. CDR3 length: 15 residues. The V gene's germline CDR1 is LNHDA and CDR2 SQIVND (reference sequence). J was trimmed by 5 bases and V by 10 bases; bases with no gene match: 11. The CDR3 here is CATRRRGEDNSPLHF. The CDR3 DNA sequence: TGTGCCACTCGGCGCAGGGGGGAGGATAATTCACCCCTCCACTTT. The whole variable domain, remainder taken from reference TRBV19 and TRBJ1-6, is DGGITQSPKYLFRKEGQNVTLSCEQNLNHDAMYWYRQDPGQGLRLIYYSQIVNDFQKGDIAEGYSVSREKKESFPLTVTSAQKNPTAFYLCATRRRGEDNSPLHFGNGTRLTVT.

This chain links TRBV24-1 with TRBJ2-1, with 10 bases identical to TRBD1. The CDR3 extends over 17 amino acids. With 2 bases clipped from V and 4 bases from J, the junction kept 7 bases outside the gene matches. CDR1 is KGHDR and CDR2 is SFDVKD in the germline V gene. The DNA for the CDR3 is TGTGCCACCAGTGATTCCGACGGACAGGGGGGGTACAATGAGCAGTTCTTC. Residues: CATSDSDGQGGYNEQFF.

CDR3 in DNA: TGTGCCAGCGGATTGGGACAGGTGAATAACGAGCAGTACTTC. Protein product: CASGLGQVNNEQYF. The V and J genes are TRBV28 and TRBJ2-7; 8 bases align to TRBD1. The CDR3 sequence is 14 residues long. Trimming removed 8 bases from V and 5 bases from J; junction bases left unmatched: 11. The germline CDR1 and CDR2 sequences are MDHEN and SYDVKM.